Listed below are T cell receptor beta chains from one sample, sequenced in a study of regulatory T cells in long-lasting Graves disease. TCRdb reanalysed the multiplex PCR reads using MiXCR and keeps one entry per CDR3 protein. This table has 530,000 or so distinct CDR3 sequences, less than 15% appearing once. The data also belong to a second study, concerning T cells in Graves' hyperthyroidism and ophthalmopathy.

This specimen consisted of peripheral blood mononuclear cells (PBMCs), obtained at new diagnosis, from a patient treated with antithyroid drugs. The receptors were gathered from a man aged 30 to 45 with Graves disease. Both conserved end residues are part of each CDR3. Fields, in order: V gene, D gene, J gene, clone size, CDR3 DNA, CDR3 protein. A D gene is named only where the DNA matches it firmly. Some rows have no size entry. The others give once, few or many, or a class for an expanded clone.

v_call: TRBV19; d_call: TRBD2; j_call: TRBJ2-1; clone_size: -; cdr3_nt: TGTGCCAGTAGCCCCTTGACTAGCGGACTCTACAATGAGCAGTTCTTC; cdr3_aa: CASSPLTSGLYNEQFF
v_call: TRBV19; d_call: TRBD2; j_call: TRBJ2-7; clone_size: -; cdr3_nt: TGTGCCAGTAGTCCCCGGGACTATACCTACGAGCAGTACTTC; cdr3_aa: CASSPRDYTYEQYF
v_call: TRBV10-3; d_call: -; j_call: TRBJ2-5; clone_size: many; cdr3_nt: TGTGCCATCTCCGGACAGTTGCCAAAAGAGACCCAGTACTTC; cdr3_aa: CAISGQLPKETQYF
v_call: TRBV24-1; d_call: -; j_call: TRBJ2-5; clone_size: -; cdr3_nt: TGTGCCACCAGTGATCCAAGGGTTAAGGAGACCCGGTACTTC; cdr3_aa: CATSDPRVKETRYF
v_call: TRBV9; d_call: -; j_call: TRBJ2-7; clone_size: few; cdr3_nt: TGTGCCAGCAGCCACCGGGACTCCTCGTACGAGCAGTACTTC; cdr3_aa: CASSHRDSSYEQYF
v_call: TRBV10-3; d_call: -; j_call: TRBJ2-7; clone_size: -; cdr3_nt: TGTGCCATCAGTGAGGGGCGGGTCTCCTACGAGCAGTACTTC; cdr3_aa: CAISEGRVSYEQYF
v_call: TRBV19; d_call: -; j_call: TRBJ1-2; clone_size: few; cdr3_nt: TGTGCCACACGGGGCTACCCCTACTACTATGGCTACACCTTC; cdr3_aa: CATRGYPYYYGYTF
v_call: TRBV30; d_call: -; j_call: TRBJ2-7; clone_size: few; cdr3_nt: TGTGCCTGGGCCCGAACCTTTGGGGGCTACGAGCAGTACTTC; cdr3_aa: CAWARTFGGYEQYF
v_call: TRBV20-1; d_call: -; j_call: TRBJ1-6; clone_size: many; cdr3_nt: TGCAGTGCTACCCGGGACGGCGGCTCACCCCTCCACTTT; cdr3_aa: CSATRDGGSPLHF
v_call: TRBV5-1; d_call: -; j_call: TRBJ2-5; clone_size: many; cdr3_nt: TGCGCCAGCAGCTTGGAAGGAAAGGGACCTTGGGAGACCCAGTACTTC; cdr3_aa: CASSLEGKGPWETQYF
v_call: TRBV6-1; d_call: TRBD2; j_call: TRBJ2-1; clone_size: -; cdr3_nt: TGTGCCAGCAGTCCGGGGACTAGCGGGAGAAGTGAGCAGTTCTTC; cdr3_aa: CASSPGTSGRSEQFF
v_call: TRBV30; d_call: -; j_call: TRBJ2-3; clone_size: many; cdr3_nt: TGTGCCTGGAGTCCGACGACGAATACGCAGTATTTT; cdr3_aa: CAWSPTTNTQYF
v_call: TRBV7-2; d_call: -; j_call: TRBJ2-7; clone_size: many; cdr3_nt: TGTGCCAGCAGCCCGCTCCTAGCAGACGAGCAGTACTTC; cdr3_aa: CASSPLLADEQYF
v_call: TRBV2; d_call: TRBD1; j_call: TRBJ1-1; clone_size: many; cdr3_nt: TGTGCCAGCAGGACCGGGACAGCTAACACTGAAGCTTTCTTT; cdr3_aa: CASRTGTANTEAFF
v_call: TRBV11-2; d_call: -; j_call: TRBJ1-2; clone_size: many; cdr3_nt: TGTGCCAGCAGCGCCGGGGCTCGGGGCGGTGAACCGGGGTATGGCTACACCTTC; cdr3_aa: CASSAGARGGEPGYGYTF
v_call: TRBV7-9; d_call: -; j_call: TRBJ2-1; clone_size: many; cdr3_nt: TGTGCCAGCAGCCCAGAAGCTTATGAGCAGTTCTTC; cdr3_aa: CASSPEAYEQFF
v_call: TRBV12-3/TRBV12-4; d_call: -; j_call: TRBJ2-2; clone_size: -; cdr3_nt: TGTGCCAGCAGCCTCGGACTCGCCGGGGAGCCGTTTTTT; cdr3_aa: CASSLGLAGEPFF
v_call: TRBV20-1; d_call: TRBD1; j_call: TRBJ2-1; clone_size: many; cdr3_nt: TGCAGTGCTCCGGGACAGGGGGCTGAGCAGTTCTTC; cdr3_aa: CSAPGQGAEQFF
v_call: TRBV4-1; d_call: -; j_call: TRBJ2-5; clone_size: few; cdr3_nt: TGCGCCAGCAGCCAAGCTTCCGGTGCTAGCGCACAAGAGACCCAGTACTTC; cdr3_aa: CASSQASGASAQETQYF
v_call: TRBV7-9; d_call: TRBD2; j_call: TRBJ2-1; clone_size: many; cdr3_nt: TGTGCCAGCAGCTTAAAGTTGGGGACTAGCGGGAGAAGGAATGAGCAGTTCTTC; cdr3_aa: CASSLKLGTSGRRNEQFF
v_call: TRBV20-1; d_call: TRBD2; j_call: TRBJ2-5; clone_size: many; cdr3_nt: TGCAGTGCTAGAGCGGGGACTACCATCCAAGAGACCCAGTACTTC; cdr3_aa: CSARAGTTIQETQYF
v_call: TRBV2; d_call: -; j_call: TRBJ1-1; clone_size: many; cdr3_nt: TGTGCCAGCAGTGTTAGGGTCTTGAACACTGAAGCTTTCTTT; cdr3_aa: CASSVRVLNTEAFF
v_call: TRBV5-1; d_call: -; j_call: TRBJ2-7; clone_size: many; cdr3_nt: TGCGCCAGCAGCTTGTGGGACGGCGCCCACGAGCAGTACTTC; cdr3_aa: CASSLWDGAHEQYF
v_call: TRBV6-5; d_call: TRBD1; j_call: TRBJ1-1; clone_size: many; cdr3_nt: TGTGCCAGCAGTTACTCGCGGGACAGGGGGCAATGGAACACTGAAGCTTTCTTT; cdr3_aa: CASSYSRDRGQWNTEAFF
v_call: TRBV19; d_call: -; j_call: TRBJ2-5; clone_size: many; cdr3_nt: TGTGCCAGTAGTACGTGGGAGACCCAGTACTTC; cdr3_aa: CASSTWETQYF
v_call: TRBV27; d_call: TRBD2; j_call: TRBJ2-3; clone_size: -; cdr3_nt: TGTGCCAGCAGTACTCGAGGACTAGCGGGAGGAAGAGATACGCAGTATTTT; cdr3_aa: CASSTRGLAGGRDTQYF
v_call: TRBV27; d_call: TRBD2; j_call: TRBJ2-3; clone_size: many; cdr3_nt: TGTGCCAGCAGTGCCCGAACACGGGGAGGGGATACGCAGTATTTT; cdr3_aa: CASSARTRGGDTQYF
v_call: TRBV28; d_call: -; j_call: TRBJ2-3; clone_size: many; cdr3_nt: TGTGCCAGCAGTTTAAGGGGGAGGCCCACAGATACGCAGTATTTT; cdr3_aa: CASSLRGRPTDTQYF
v_call: TRBV2; d_call: TRBD1; j_call: TRBJ2-5; clone_size: many; cdr3_nt: TGTGCCAATATGGGACAGGGGAATCGAGAGACCCAGTACTTC; cdr3_aa: CANMGQGNRETQYF
v_call: TRBV7-9; d_call: -; j_call: TRBJ2-7; clone_size: -; cdr3_nt: TGTGCCAGCAGCCCGTCGACAGTCTCCTACGAGCAGTACTTC; cdr3_aa: CASSPSTVSYEQYF
v_call: TRBV19; d_call: TRBD1; j_call: TRBJ1-2; clone_size: -; cdr3_nt: TGTGCCAGTAGTATTGAACACAGGGGATACACCTTC; cdr3_aa: CASSIEHRGYTF
v_call: TRBV5-1; d_call: -; j_call: TRBJ2-3; clone_size: many; cdr3_nt: TGCGCCAGCAGCTTGCGGCGGGGGCTCACAGATACGCAGTATTTT; cdr3_aa: CASSLRRGLTDTQYF
v_call: TRBV20-1; d_call: TRBD1; j_call: TRBJ2-7; clone_size: few; cdr3_nt: TGCAGTGCTCGAGGGGGCGGCTACGAGCAGTACTTC; cdr3_aa: CSARGGGYEQYF
v_call: TRBV12-3/TRBV12-4; d_call: TRBD1; j_call: TRBJ1-5; clone_size: many; cdr3_nt: TGTGCCAGCAGTCCGGACAGGGCTAGCAATCAGCCCCAGCATTTT; cdr3_aa: CASSPDRASNQPQHF
v_call: TRBV7-9; d_call: -; j_call: TRBJ1-1; clone_size: many; cdr3_nt: TGCGCCAGCAGCCCGGACAGTATAGACACTGAAGCTTTCTTT; cdr3_aa: CASSPDSIDTEAFF
v_call: TRBV28; d_call: TRBD2; j_call: TRBJ2-5; clone_size: -; cdr3_nt: TGTGCAGCAGGAAGCCTACTAGCGGGCATCCAAGAGACCCAGTACTTC; cdr3_aa: CAAGSLLAGIQETQYF